The clone carrying this T cell receptor (beta chain) was detected ten times or more. The antigen remains unidentified. The CDR3 consists of 18 residues. Trimming took 0 bases from V and 6 from J, leaving 23 bases between them. In germline, CDR1 is SEHNR, CDR2 FQNEAQ (reference sequence). Amplified TCR beta CDR3 regions derived from RNA transcripts. The TCR CDR3 first-round RT-PCR relied on the HTBI primer set. Using its own MiXCR run on the multiplex PCR reads, TCRdb lists one record per CDR3 protein. Among about 350,000 distinct CDR3 sequences listed, roughly 17% were seen once. The record originates from a study of T cells in Graves' hyperthyroidism and ophthalmopathy. Notes on the study in general: Separating ophthalmopathy from stable hyperthyroidism was achieved by a 13 V-J model.

The chain carries TRBV7-9 and TRBJ1-1; D unresolved. This receptor was obtained from a woman aged 25 to 39 with Graves' hyperthyroidism that later progressed to Graves' ophthalmopathy. Sequencing was done on a sample of blood. Written as DNA, the CDR3 is TGTGCCAGCAGCTTAGCGAATTGGGCCGGGTCTCCAGGCCCTGAAGCTTTCTTT. Protein sequence: CASSLANWAGSPGPEAFF.